A selection of T cell receptor beta chains follows, all from one sample in a study of blood T cells in healthy people across ages. TCRdb independently ran MiXCR on the 5' RACE reads; one entry per CDR3 protein. The sample carries about 640,000 distinct CDR3 sequences, roughly three fifths recorded once. Specimen: blood. These receptors were collected from a man in his sixties in good health. The CDR3 runs from the conserved cysteine through the conserved F or W. D genes are given only for firm matches. Expanded clones are given a class, and other clones once, few, many or no size at all.

>TRBV7-2|many|.|TRBJ1-6
TGTGCCAGCAGCTTAGAAGCCTATTCACCCCTCCACTTT
CASSLEAYSPLHF
>TRBV18|.|.|TRBJ2-3
TGTGCCAGCTCACCATCAGGACTCGGCACAGATACGCAGTATTTT
CASSPSGLGTDTQYF
>TRBV20-1|.|.|TRBJ2-5
TGCAGTGCGCTTGTGGGGAGTTTGATCAACCAGTACTTC
CSALVGSLINQYF
>TRBV28|many|.|TRBJ2-5
TGTGCCAGCAGTTTAGCAACTAGGGGCGGAGAGACCCAGTACTTC
CASSLATRGGETQYF
>TRBV3-1|.|.|TRBJ1-6
TGTGCCAGCAGCCAAGTGTTAACGGGCAATTCACCCCTCCACTTT
CASSQVLTGNSPLHF
>TRBV10-3|.|TRBD2|TRBJ2-7
TGTGCCATCACCGCGGGACTACAATCCTACAATGAGCAGTACTTC
CAITAGLQSYNEQYF
>TRBV7-2|.|TRBD2|TRBJ2-1
TGTGCCAGCAGCTTAGCGCTCCTAGCGGGGGTAGACAATGAGCAGTTCTTC
CASSLALLAGVDNEQFF
>TRBV9|.|.|TRBJ1-4
TGTGCCAGCAGCCCGAACCGACAGTTATACAATGAAAAACTGTTTTTT
CASSPNRQLYNEKLFF
>TRBV4-1|.|TRBD1|TRBJ1-2
TGCGCCAGCAGCCAAGAGTCGCAGGGGGCAAGAGGCTACACCTTC
CASSQESQGARGYTF
>TRBV18|.|TRBD2|TRBJ2-6
TGTGCCAGCTCGCGTTCTAGCGGGTTCAACTCTGGGGCCAACGTCCTGACTTTC
CASSRSSGFNSGANVLTF
>TRBV4-2|few|.|TRBJ1-2
TGTGCCAGCAGCCAAGTCGGGGAGGGCTACACCTTC
CASSQVGEGYTF
>TRBV27|few|.|TRBJ1-5
TGTGCCAGCAAAGAGGGATTTGGGAGCAATCAGCCCCAGCATTTT
CASKEGFGSNQPQHF
>TRBV5-1|.|TRBD1|TRBJ2-5
TGCGCCAGCAGCTCTCCCGAGACAGGGGAAAGAGAGACCCAGTACTTC
CASSSPETGERETQYF
>TRBV10-1|.|.|TRBJ2-1
TGCGCCAGCAGTGACCCTACTGGGGCGAGCTCCTACAATGAGCGGTTCTTC
CASSDPTGASSYNERFF
>TRBV18|.|TRBD1|TRBJ2-7
TGTGCCAGCTCACCACCGGACAGGTTCGACGAGCAGTACTTC
CASSPPDRFDEQYF
>TRBV5-1|.|.|TRBJ2-2
TGCGCCAGCAGCTTGTTTCGCAGAGCCACCGGGGAGCTGTTTTTT
CASSLFRRATGELFF
>TRBV25-1|few|.|TRBJ2-7
TGTGCCAGCAGTGAGGAGACTTACGAGCAGTACTTC
CASSEETYEQYF
>TRBV5-4|once|.|TRBJ2-3
TGTGCCAGCAGCTTGCGGGGGTGGGCTACGCAGTATTTT
CASSLRGWATQYF